One and the same sample provided the 9 T cell receptor beta chains below, sequenced in a study of CD4+ T cells in melanoma. The assay was immunoSEQ multiplex PCR, and TCRdb's table has in-frame clones only and misses some. In the table there are about 21,000 clones, roughly 78% of which are singletons. These receptors all stem from a human donor with melanoma.

This chain uses TRBV6-5 with TRBJ1-6; D not certain. The germline V and J ends were trimmed by 6 bases and 7 bases, with 4 bases remaining between them. Germline-derived CDR1 and CDR2 are MNHEY and SVGAGI. CDR3 length: 11 amino acids. CDR3 sequence: CASRGNSPLHF. CDR3 coding DNA: TGTGCCAGCAGGGGGAATTCACCCCTCCACTTT.

V gene TRBV11-2 combines with J gene TRBJ2-4, with D possibly being TRBD2 (5 bases). Trimming pared 3 bases from V and 0 bases from J, leaving 21 bases between. This CDR3 region has 19 residues. Germline V lookup: CDR1 SGHAT, CDR2 FQNNGV. Here the CDR3 reads CASSLESPGSLLAKNIQYF. The DNA for the CDR3 is TGTGCCAGCAGCTTGGAGAGTCCGGGGAGCCTACTAGCCAAAAACATTCAGTACTTC.

This chain joins TRBV7-9 and TRBJ2-1; tentatively, D is TRBD2 (5 bases). Germline V gene sequence: CDR1 SEHNR, CDR2 FQNEAQ (reference sequence). V lost 5 bases to trimming and J lost 11 bases, with 19 bases between them. This CDR3 has 14 amino acids. CDR3 sequence: CASSDSDVGIKQFF. The CDR3 nucleotides are TGTGCCAGCAGCGATAGCGACGTCGGAATTAAGCAGTTCTTC.

The V and J genes are TRBV20-1 and TRBJ2-5; tentative D call: TRBD2 (5 bases). The V end was cut by 3 bases, the J end by 7 bases, with 9 bases between. The germline V gene encodes CDR1 DFQATT and CDR2 SNEGSKA (reference sequence). This CDR3 comprises 11 residues. The CDR3, as DNA: TGCAGTGCTAGGGACTTTGGGACCCAGTACTTC. This sequence encodes CSARDFGTQYF.

The chain's CDR3 is CASSQGRRAGELFF. The CDR3 DNA reads as TGTGCCAGCAGCCAAGGTCGACGAGCCGGGGAGCTGTTTTTT. The genes are TRBV14 and TRBJ2-2; D ambiguous. V dropped 1 base and J dropped 6 bases, with 9 bases sitting between them. Germline CDR1 and CDR2: SGHDN and FVKESK. This CDR3 has 14 amino acids.

The rearrangement joins TRBV7-2 to TRBJ1-1, with D unresolved. CDR3 length equals 13 residues. V was clipped by 3 bases and J by 7 bases, with 12 bases between them. Germline CDR1 reads SGHTA; CDR2 reads FQGNSA. CDR3 region: CASSFFRTVEAFF. CDR3 sequence (DNA): TGTGCCAGCAGCTTCTTCCGAACGGTTGAAGCTTTCTTT. The full variable domain, with the rest looked up from reference TRBV7-2 and TRBJ1-1, is GAGVSQSPSNKVTEKGKDVELRCDPISGHTALYWYRQSLGQGLEFLIYFQGNSAPDKSGLPSDRFSAERTGGSVSTLTIQRTQQEDSAVYLCASSFFRTVEAFFGQGTRLTVV.

The chain combines TRBV11-3 with TRBJ2-3, with D unclear. V shed 0 bases and J shed 5 bases, with 3 bases lying between them. The CDR3 consists of 12 residues. CDR1 is SGHNT, CDR2 YENEEA, per germline. The CDR3 DNA reads as TGTGCCAGCAGCTTAGATGGAGATACGCAGTATTTT. Translated: CASSLDGDTQYF. Together with reference TRBV11-3 and TRBJ2-3, the CDR3 gives the full variable domain: EAGVVQSPRYKIIEKKQPVAFWCNPISGHNTLYWYLQNLGQGPELLIRYENEEAVDDSQLPKDRFSAERLKGVDSTLKIQPAELGDSAVYLCASSLDGDTQYFGPGTRLTVL.

The genes are TRBV19 and TRBJ2-7, with TRBD2 matching 8 bases. The CDR3 covers 14 residues. J was trimmed by 8 bases and V by 5 bases; bases with no gene match: 11. Germline CDR1 and CDR2: LNHDA and SQIVND (reference sequence). CDR3 residues: CASSPSGGTLKQYF. The CDR3 DNA sequence: TGTGCCAGTAGTCCCAGCGGGGGAACCCTCAAGCAGTACTTC.

The count of this clone is one. The chain links TRBV30 to TRBJ2-7; 8 nucleotides line up with TRBD1. Germline values: CDR1 GTSNPN, CDR2 SVGIG (reference sequence). The CDR3 is 13 amino acids. Unmatched junction bases numbered 8, after V lost 8 bases and J lost 2 bases. The CDR3 nucleotides are TGTGCCAGCAGCGTGGGACAGGCCTACGAGCAGTACTTC. This translates into CASSVGQAYEQYF.